Listed here are 21 T cell receptor beta chains from one sample, sequenced in a study of T-cell reconstitution after alpha-beta-depleted transplantation in children (dated by TCRdb to the mid-2010s). The library was built by means of PCR. Reads for this sample came from an Illumina HiSeq 2500. To normalize quantification of the TCRbeta repertoire, the TCR libraries were built with molecular barcoding that relied on unique molecular identifiers. TCRdb trimmed public reads at Q25 via fastp, called clones via MiXCR and kept in-frame beta chains. Rows with one shared CDR3 protein collapse into an entry with the most common genes and DNA. The table for this sample lists over 400,000 distinct CDR3 sequences; around 46% of them were counted only once. The top ten clones comprise 25% to 30% of the sample. The treatment or condition label here, explained by the study, means: allogeneic hematopoietic cell transplantation with graft depleted of TCRalphabeta T cells and CD19 B cells.

The sample in question was PBMCs, obtained before TCRalphabeta/CD19-depleted stem cell transplant. Source of these receptors: a girl aged 2 to 9 with aplastic anemia, due to receive a stem cell transplant.

This sequence joins TRBV7-2 and TRBJ1-2; a possible D gene is TRBD1 (6 bases). Germline values: CDR1 SGHTA, CDR2 FQGNSA. The CDR3 has 15 residues. Trimming stripped 1 base from V and 8 bases from J, with 17 bases between. The CDR3 spells CASSLVGPGVYGYTF. Here the CDR3 DNA reads TGTGCCAGCAGCTTAGTGGGGCCAGGGGTATACGGCTACACCTTC.

This clonotype came up a few times. The rearrangement uses TRBV20-1 and TRBJ1-1, with D possibly being TRBD1 (5 bases). V lost 8 bases, J lost 3 bases, and 19 bases lay in between. This CDR3 spans 14 amino acids. CDR1 is DFQATT and CDR2 is SNEGSKA in the germline V gene (reference sequence). CDR3 region: CSLRGSTSDTEAFF. The DNA for the CDR3 is TGCAGTCTTCGGGGGAGTACCTCCGACACTGAAGCTTTCTTT.

Only a few counts were recorded for this clonotype. V gene TRBV5-1 combines with J gene TRBJ1-2; 7 bases are a match to TRBD1. CDR1 and CDR2 (germline): SGHRS, YFSETQ. The CDR3 loop spans 15 amino acids. The V and J ends lost 4 bases and 1 base, in that order; junction bases with no gene match: 7. The CDR3 region is CASSTDGQVNYGYTF. The DNA for the CDR3 is TGCGCCAGCAGCACCGATGGACAGGTTAACTATGGCTACACCTTC.

The table lists this clonotype with many counts. The chain couples TRBV19 to TRBJ1-1; maybe TRBD1 (6 bases). CDR1 LNHDA and CDR2 SQIVND come from the germline V gene (reference sequence). With 7 bases removed from V and 6 bases from J, the gap between germline ends came to 21 bases. The CDR3 loop spans 15 amino acids. CDR3 coding DNA: TGTGCCAGTATCCCACTCACAGGGTCCGCCGCTGAAGCTTTCTTT. It yields the protein CASIPLTGSAAEAFF.

Worth noting for this clonotype: A much more abundant neighbour one base away suggests this may be a read error. The chain uses TRBV5-6 and TRBJ1-1; tentative D call: TRBD1 (5 bases). Germline V CDR1 and CDR2: SGHDT, YYEEEE. V lost 7 bases and J 12 bases, leaving 25 bases between the germline ends. The CDR3 extends over 14 amino acids. The CDR3 nucleotides are TGTGCCAGCCGTGGTTGGGGGAAAAAAGGAGAATCTTTCTTT. It codes for CASRGWGKKGESFF.

The chain joins TRBV7-9 to TRBJ2-7; D call uncertain. The germline gives CDR1 SEHNR, CDR2 FQNEAQ (reference sequence). CDR3 length: 17 residues. Trimming took 3 bases from V and 2 from J, leaving 20 bases between them. CDR3: CASSFLSWAARPYEQYF. The CDR3 DNA reads as TGTGCCAGCAGCTTCCTCTCTTGGGCCGCGCGGCCCTACGAGCAGTACTTC.

Remarks on this clonotype: One base away lies a much larger clone, so this may be a sequencing read error. Written as DNA, the CDR3 is TGTGCCAGCACCCTCGAGAGACAGGGAGGCACAGATACGCAGTATTTT. It codes for CASTLERQGGTDTQYF. V is TRBV4-2 and J is TRBJ2-3, with 7 positions matching TRBD1. This CDR3 has 16 residues. J was trimmed by 1 base and V by 7 bases; bases with no gene match: 11. The V gene's germline CDR1 is LGHNA and CDR2 YNFKEQ.

This chain links TRBV20-1 with TRBJ2-3; perhaps TRBD2 as D (5 bases). The V and J ends lost 3 bases and 1 base respectively, with 11 bases between them. The CDR3 contains 14 residues. The V gene's germline CDR1 is DFQATT and CDR2 SNEGSKA (reference sequence). The CDR3 loop reads CSASWKRGTDTQYF. DNA of the CDR3: TGCAGTGCTAGTTGGAAGAGGGGCACAGATACGCAGTATTTT.

The gene calls are TRBV7-2 and TRBJ2-4; no reliable D call. Germline values: CDR1 SGHTA, CDR2 FQGNSA. The V and J ends lost 4 bases and 1 base respectively, with 11 bases between them. The CDR3 extends over 15 amino acids. As DNA, the CDR3 is TGTGCCAGCAGCTCCCCAGACAAGGCCAAAAACATTCAGTACTTC. It codes for CASSSPDKAKNIQYF.

The V call is TRBV6-5, the J call TRBJ2-3; 12 nucleotides match TRBD2. CDR1 and CDR2 (germline): MNHEY, SVGAGI. J was trimmed by 4 bases and V by 1 base; bases with no gene match: 6. The CDR3 is 17 residues long. The DNA for the CDR3 is TGTGCCAGCAGTTACTACCCTAGCGGGGGGGCTGCAGATACGCAGTATTTT. Its protein product is CASSYYPSGGAADTQYF.

The V and J genes are TRBV7-9 and TRBJ1-3; D call uncertain. This CDR3 is built from 14 residues. The germline V gene encodes CDR1 SEHNR and CDR2 FQNEAQ (reference sequence). With 1 base removed from V and 1 base from J, the gap between germline ends came to 5 bases. The CDR3 spells CASSLGMSGNTIYF. The DNA of the CDR3 is TGTGCCAGCAGCTTAGGAATGTCTGGAAACACCATATATTTT.

This clonotype was picked up a small number of times. The gene calls are TRBV5-6 and TRBJ1-2; no firm D call. CDR1 is SGHDT and CDR2 is YYEEEE in the germline V gene. This CDR3 comprises 13 residues. V lost 2 bases to trimming and J lost 0 bases, with 5 bases between them. The CDR3 is CASSFTTNYGYTF. In nucleotides, the CDR3 is TGTGCCAGCAGCTTTACTACTAACTATGGCTACACCTTC.

This clonotype was observed a handful of times. V and J are TRBV20-1 and TRBJ1-5; D gene unclear. From germline, CDR1 is DFQATT and CDR2 SNEGSKA (reference sequence). The CDR3 is 14 residues long. Trimming shortened V by 3 bases and J by 0 bases, and 9 bases separated the two germline ends. CDR3 protein: CSARWRNSNQPQHF. The CDR3 nucleotides read TGCAGTGCTAGGTGGCGGAATAGCAATCAGCCCCAGCATTTT.

This chain joins TRBV12-3 or TRBV12-4 and TRBJ1-2; no clear D gene. CDR3 length: 13 residues. The V gene lost 2 bases and the J gene lost 5 bases, with 9 bases spanning the gap. CDR3 bases: TGTGCCAGCAGTTTACAACCAGATTATGGCTACACCTTC. It translates to CASSLQPDYGYTF.

The chain joins TRBV20-1 to TRBJ2-5; D is perhaps TRBD2 (6 bases). From germline, CDR1 is DFQATT and CDR2 SNEGSKA (reference sequence). The CDR3 runs to 16 residues. V was shortened by 2 bases and J by 0 bases, with 16 bases between the two germline ends. The CDR3 DNA follows: TGCAGTGCTAGACCCCCCTCGGGGGAGTACCAAGAGACCCAGTACTTC. The encoded protein is CSARPPSGEYQETQYF.

This chain connects TRBV19 to TRBJ2-3, with 8 bases aligning to TRBD2. This CDR3 region has 17 residues. The trim removed 5 bases at V and 2 bases at J, leaving 12 bases unmatched. The germline V gene encodes CDR1 LNHDA and CDR2 SQIVND (reference sequence). CDR3 in amino acids: CASSLSGSGISTDTQYF. The CDR3 bases are TGTGCCAGTAGTTTGAGCGGGAGTGGGATTTCCACAGATACGCAGTATTTT.

CDR3 sequence (DNA): TGTGCCACCCAGGGGCAGCCCCTCGAGGAGACCCAGTACTTC. It encodes CATQGQPLEETQYF. The J gene is TRBJ2-5, the V gene TRBV2; tentative D call: TRBD1 (6 bases). Germline assignment: CDR1 SNHLY and CDR2 FYNNEI. The V end lost 10 bases, the J end lost 5 bases, and 20 bases lay between the germline ends. This CDR3 has 14 residues.

The genes are TRBV12-3 or TRBV12-4 and TRBJ2-5, with 7 positions matching TRBD2. The CDR3 has 15 amino acids. The V and J ends lost 5 bases and 1 base, in that order; junction bases with no gene match: 7. CDR3 sequence (DNA): TGTGCCAGCAGTCCGGGGACTAAGACCCAAGAGACCCAGTACTTC. This translates into CASSPGTKTQETQYF.

With regard to this clonotype: One base away lies a much larger clone, so this may be a sequencing read error. The rearrangement links TRBV6-1 to TRBJ1-2; no clear D gene. CDR1 is MNHNS, CDR2 SASEGT, per germline. Trimming took 1 base from V and 6 from J, leaving 12 bases between them. The CDR3 totals 14 residues. Written as DNA, the CDR3 is TGTGCCAGCAGTGAAGGGTACAGCTTCCATGGCTACACCTTC. This gives the protein CASSEGYSFHGYTF.

The chain combines TRBV5-1 with TRBJ2-3; 9 bases map to TRBD2. Germline values: CDR1 SGHRS, CDR2 YFSETQ. The V and J ends lost 0 bases and 9 bases, in that order; junction bases with no gene match: 8. The CDR3 is 15 amino acids. In DNA, the CDR3 is TGCGCCAGCAGCTTGGGAGCGGGGGGCGGTTCGACGCAGTATTTT. This codes for CASSLGAGGGSTQYF. Full variable domain (missing parts from reference TRBV5-1 and TRBJ2-3): KAGVTQTPRYLIKTRGQQVTLSCSPISGHRSVSWYQQTPGQGLQFLFEYFSETQRNKGNFPGRFSGRQFSNSRSEMNVSTLELGDSALYLCASSLGAGGGSTQYFGPGTRLTVL.

J is TRBJ2-5 and V is TRBV20-1, with D tentatively TRBD2 (7 bases). There are 14 residues in the CDR3. The ends were cut back, 3 bases at V and 4 bases at J, with 15 bases in the middle. Germline values: CDR1 DFQATT, CDR2 SNEGSKA (reference sequence). CDR3 in amino acids: CSASSGGVLETQYF. The CDR3 region has the DNA TGCAGTGCTAGTTCGGGGGGCGTATTAGAGACCCAGTACTTC.